This T cell receptor beta chain is from a study of T cells in Graves' hyperthyroidism and ophthalmopathy. Amplification targeted TCR beta CDR3 regions from RNA transcripts. Primed by the HTBI set, a first-round RT-PCR was run on the TCR CDR3. TCRdb independently ran MiXCR on the multiplex PCR reads; one entry per CDR3 protein. Of a few hundred thousand distinct CDR3 sequences in the sample, about a sixth were seen once. Trimming removed 0 bases at V and 0 bases at J, with 22 bases between. The germline gives CDR1 SQVTM, CDR2 ANQGSEA. There are 19 residues in the CDR3. The receptor's source is a woman aged 18-29 years with Graves' hyperthyroidism that later progressed to Graves' ophthalmopathy. The sample comprised blood. The chain joins TRBV29-1 to TRBJ2-3, with TRBD2 as a possible D gene (5 bases). In nucleotides, the CDR3 is TGCAGCGTTGAAGATTTGACCTCTACTGGGCGGGTTAGCACAGATACGCAGTATTTT. This sequence encodes CSVEDLTSTGRVSTDTQYF.